This TCR beta chain was sequenced in a study of T cell repertoires in cytomegalovirus infection. For the study at large: Public TCR beta signatures provided an indication of both CMV infection and a matching HLA type.

This clonotype was found many times. Antigen specificity is unknown. TCRdb ran MiXCR on the reads and lists one entry per CDR3 protein. Here the sample spans approximately 180,000 distinct CDR3 sequences, about a tenth being singletons. Germline CDR1 and CDR2: SGHTA and FQGNSA. The V gene end was trimmed by 6 bases and the J gene end by 0 bases; junction bases not matched to a gene: 12. The CDR3 is made up of 17 amino acids. Whole-study findings and limits: Adding up the frequency of public TCR beta families identified people who carried CMV plus the relevant HLA. Ex vivo, HLA-C-restricted CMV-specific TCR beta clonotypes prevailed over the rest of the response.

The genes are TRBV7-2 and TRBJ2-5, with 8 bases fitting TRBD2. The source material was PBMCs. This clonotype was obtained from a human donor in good health (CMV status not recorded). Some clones in this sample may be carry-over from other donors' samples. The CDR3 is CASRRQWVAGNQETQYF. The DNA of the CDR3 is TGTGCCAGCAGACGCCAGTGGGTAGCGGGAAACCAAGAGACCCAGTACTTC.